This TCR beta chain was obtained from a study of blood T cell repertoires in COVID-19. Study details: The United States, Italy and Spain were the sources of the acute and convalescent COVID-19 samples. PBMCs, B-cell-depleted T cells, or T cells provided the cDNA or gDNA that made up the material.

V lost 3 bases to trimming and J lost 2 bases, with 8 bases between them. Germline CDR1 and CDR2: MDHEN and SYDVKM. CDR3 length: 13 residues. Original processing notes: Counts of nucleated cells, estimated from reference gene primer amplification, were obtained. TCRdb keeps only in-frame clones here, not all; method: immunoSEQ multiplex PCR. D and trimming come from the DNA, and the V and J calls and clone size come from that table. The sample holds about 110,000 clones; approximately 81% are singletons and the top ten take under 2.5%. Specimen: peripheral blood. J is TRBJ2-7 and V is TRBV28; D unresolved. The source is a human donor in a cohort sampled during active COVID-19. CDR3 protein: CASSFTNTYEQYF. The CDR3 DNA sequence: TGTGCCAGCAGTTTTACCAACACCTACGAGCAGTACTTC. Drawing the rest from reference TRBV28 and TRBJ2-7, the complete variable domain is DVKVTQSSRYLVKRTGEKVFLECVQDMDHENMFWYRQDPGLGLRLIYFSYDVKMKEKGDIPEGYSVSREKKERFSLILESASTNQTSMYLCASSFTNTYEQYFGPGTRLTVT.